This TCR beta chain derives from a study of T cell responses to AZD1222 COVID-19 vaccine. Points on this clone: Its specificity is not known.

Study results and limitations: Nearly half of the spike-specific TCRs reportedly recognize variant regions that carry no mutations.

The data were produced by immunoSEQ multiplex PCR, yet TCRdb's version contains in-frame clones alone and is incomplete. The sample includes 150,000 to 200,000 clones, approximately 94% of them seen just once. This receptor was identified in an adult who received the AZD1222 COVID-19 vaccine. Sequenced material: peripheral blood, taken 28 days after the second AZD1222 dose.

Here the CDR3 DNA reads TGTGCCAGCACTAGTAGCGGGAGAATTGGCATTCAGTACTTC. This translates into CASTSSGRIGIQYF. The V and J genes are TRBV6-4 and TRBJ2-4, with TRBD2 matching over 9 bases. Trimming cost V 7 bases and J 9 bases; bases outside gene matches: 10. This CDR3 is built from 14 residues. The germline V gene encodes CDR1 MRHNA and CDR2 SNTAGT.